A selection of T cell receptor beta chains follows, all from one sample in a study of blood T cell repertoires in COVID-19. Assay: immunoSEQ multiplex PCR; the TCRdb copy retains only in-frame clones and omits some. The sample lists approximately 63,000 clones, roughly 85% seen once, with approximately 1.3% in the top ten. The sample taken for sequencing was peripheral blood. Receptor source: a woman of 80 years or more with acute or convalescent COVID-19. Each CDR3 is given with its conserved first and last residue. A D gene is named only where the DNA matches it firmly.

j_call v_call d_call cdr3_aa
TRBJ2-7 TRBV18 TRBD2 CASSPPMTSVSYEQYF
TRBJ2-7 TRBV6-2/TRBV6-3 TRBD2 CASSYSTAGGPAYEQYF
TRBJ2-1 TRBV5-6 TRBD2 CASSLETDSGIYNEQFF
TRBJ2-1 TRBV28 TRBD2 CASSFGGREQFF
TRBJ1-4 TRBV5-1 . CASSLAGGDEKLFF
TRBJ1-4 TRBV4-2 . CASSQVQGLGNEKLFF
TRBJ1-5 TRBV7-9 TRBD1 CASSLDRINQPQHF
TRBJ2-7 TRBV28 TRBD2 CASSPAGGLAYEQYF
TRBJ1-1 TRBV7-2 . CASSLWEGTEAFF
TRBJ2-1 TRBV5-1 . CASSLRGGPSYNEQFF
TRBJ1-1 TRBV2 . CASSGHRNTEAFF
TRBJ2-5 TRBV6-6 TRBD2 CASSYSGGGSSETQYF
TRBJ2-7 TRBV7-9 . CASSLEGVYEQYF
TRBJ1-1 TRBV18 . CASSWGPAMNTEAFF
TRBJ2-1 TRBV19 TRBD2 CASSKASGSGEQFF
TRBJ1-4 TRBV5-1 . CASSLVGRGPATNEKLFF
TRBJ1-2 TRBV5-1 . CASSTDINYGYTF
TRBJ1-2 TRBV21-1 . CATPPRGHGYTF
TRBJ1-2 TRBV11-2 . CASSDRAQGSGGYTF
TRBJ2-1 TRBV5-1 . CASSFRGLTYNEQFF
TRBJ2-3 TRBV5-1 . CASTLISSADTQYF
TRBJ1-2 TRBV5-5 . CASSETGGYTF
TRBJ2-1 TRBV6-5 TRBD2 CASSLAGSSYNEQFF
TRBJ1-3 TRBV19 . CASSTSLSGNTIYF
TRBJ2-7 TRBV11-2 TRBD1 CASSYGTDYEQYF
TRBJ2-5 TRBV18 . CASSRRDQETQYF
TRBJ1-2 TRBV5-6 . CASRGQLANYGYTF